Sequencing of this TCR beta chain was carried out in a study of cytomegalovirus exposure and HLA in healthy donors. Turning to the study itself: In an early release, HLA-typed donors contributed approximately 82 million unique TCR sequences.

This CDR3 region has 13 residues. V lost 1 base and J 0 bases, leaving 2 bases between the germline ends. Per the germline V gene, CDR1 is SGHTS and CDR2 is YDEGEE. 60 Vbeta and 13 Jbeta primers were used in PCR. Assay: immunoSEQ multiplex PCR; the TCRdb copy retains only in-frame clones and omits some. The sample comprises 110,000 or so clones, roughly three quarters of which are singletons, and 9% to 15% rests with the top ten. The chain recombines TRBV5-8 with TRBJ1-3; D remains ambiguous. The sequence was obtained from a middle-aged woman in good health and CMV-seropositive. The specimen was PBMCs. The chain's CDR3 is CASSLRSGNTIYF. In DNA, the CDR3 is TGTGCCAGCAGCTTGCGCTCTGGAAACACCATATATTTT.